One and the same sample provided the 4 T cell receptor beta chains below, sequenced in a study of blood T cell repertoires in COVID-19. Clones were read by immunoSEQ multiplex PCR, and TCRdb kept only the in-frame ones, dropping some. The data show 200,000 to 250,000 clones, roughly 83% seen once. What was sequenced was peripheral blood. These receptors all stem from a woman aged 50 to 60 with acute or convalescent COVID-19.

This clone was counted only a few times. The V and J genes are TRBV7-9 and TRBJ2-6; D gene ambiguous. With 0 bases removed from V and 0 bases from J, the gap between germline ends came to 6 bases. Germline values: CDR1 SEHNR, CDR2 FQNEAQ (reference sequence). The length of the CDR3 is 16 residues. The CDR3 nucleotides are TGTGCCAGCAGCTTAGCGCCAGGCTCTGGGGCCAACGTCCTGACTTTC. Protein sequence: CASSLAPGSGANVLTF.

V and J are TRBV4-2 and TRBJ2-7; TRBD2 agrees at 12 bases. With V trimmed by 4 bases and J by 9 bases, 7 bases remained unmatched. Looked up from germline, CDR1 is LGHNA and CDR2 is YNFKEQ. The CDR3 length is 14 residues. The CDR3 reads CASSLASGGAAQYF. In DNA form, the CDR3 reads TGTGCCAGCAGCCTTGCTAGCGGGGGGGCCGCGCAGTACTTC.

This clone was seen once. The chain combines TRBV7-2 with TRBJ1-2; D may be TRBD1 (6 bases). The V gene's germline CDR1 is SGHTA and CDR2 FQGNSA. The ends were cut back, 4 bases at V and 8 bases at J, with 20 bases in the middle. There are 15 residues in the CDR3. The CDR3 DNA sequence: TGTGCCAGCAGCTCGAATCCAGGGGACATGTGGGGCTACACCTTC. Protein: CASSSNPGDMWGYTF.

The chain couples TRBV7-8 to TRBJ2-2, with D unclear. This CDR3 region has 13 residues. V lost 1 base and J 6 bases, leaving 6 bases between the germline ends. CDR1 and CDR2 (germline): SGHVS, FQNEAQ. The DNA of the CDR3 is TGTGCCAGCAGCTTAGGAGGCTCCGGGGAGCTGTTTTTT. It is translated as CASSLGGSGELFF.